What follows are 32 T cell receptor beta chains derived from one specimen sequenced in a study of technical replicates of blood from a handful of donors. Data came from immunoSEQ multiplex PCR; TCRdb stores just in-frame clones and leaves some out. The top ten clones hold approximately 4.7% of a sample with roughly 60,000 clones, 86% of them seen once. The material sequenced was PBMCs. All receptors derive from a human donor in good health. Some clones in this sample may be carry-over from other donors' samples.

The V and J genes are TRBV10-2 and TRBJ2-7; D possibly corresponds to TRBD2 (6 bases). The CDR3 is 13 amino acids. In germline, CDR1 is WSHSY, CDR2 SAAADI. V lost 8 bases and J lost 1, with 12 bases in between. The chain's CDR3 is CASGTSSSYEQYF. The CDR3, as DNA: TGCGCCAGCGGAACTAGCTCGTCCTACGAGCAGTACTTC.

Written as DNA, the CDR3 is TGTGCCAGCAGTCGACAGTTGAACACTGAAGCTTTCTTT. Protein: CASSRQLNTEAFF. The V call is TRBV6-5, the J call TRBJ1-1; TRBD1 is a possible D gene (5 bases). Germline V gene lookup returns CDR1 MNHEY and CDR2 SVGAGI. V was shortened by 5 bases and J by 0 bases, with 7 bases between the two germline ends. The CDR3 length is 13 residues.

The chain employs TRBV29-1 and TRBJ2-2; TRBD2 aligns across 14 bases. The V and J ends lost 6 bases and 5 bases, in that order; junction bases with no gene match: 5. CDR3 length: 15 residues. The germline CDR1 and CDR2 sequences are SQVTM and ANQGSEA. The CDR3 here is CSVETSGRATGELFF. DNA for the CDR3: TGCAGCGTGGAGACTAGCGGGAGGGCTACCGGGGAGCTGTTTTTT.

The DNA for the CDR3 is TGCGCCAGCAGCACGACAGGGGTAATGAACACTGAAGCTTTCTTT. Its translation: CASSTTGVMNTEAFF. The chain employs TRBV5-1 and TRBJ1-1; TRBD1 matches 8 bases. Germline CDR1 and CDR2: SGHRS and YFSETQ. CDR3 length equals 15 residues. V shed 4 bases and J 0 bases; nucleotides not matched to a gene: 5.

The rearrangement joins TRBV23-1 to TRBJ2-7; 13 bases are a match to TRBD2. TRBV23-1 is marked as an open reading frame, function uncertain. V shed 6 bases and J 5 bases; nucleotides not matched to a gene: 7. The CDR3 extends over 15 amino acids. As DNA, the CDR3 is TGCGCCAGCAGGCACGGACTAGCGGGAGTGAACGAGCAGTACTTC. It is translated as CASRHGLAGVNEQYF.

This clone occurred once. The CDR3 is CASSQHPGLAGYEQYF. In nucleotides, the CDR3 is TGTGCCAGCAGCCAACATCCGGGACTAGCGGGCTACGAGCAGTACTTC. The chain links TRBV14 to TRBJ2-7; 12 bases map to TRBD2. Germline trimming cut 2 bases from V and 3 bases from J; bases unmatched to any gene: 5. This CDR3 has 16 residues. Germline CDR1 and CDR2: SGHDN and FVKESK.

Only one count was recorded for this clone. J is TRBJ2-5 and V is TRBV7-9; 12 bases match TRBD2. From germline, CDR1 is SEHNR and CDR2 FQNEAQ (reference sequence). CDR3 size: 15 residues. The V segment lost 6 bases and the J segment 4 bases; nucleotides outside the gene matches: 6. This CDR3 reads CASREGTSGRETQYF. The CDR3 DNA is TGTGCCAGCAGGGAGGGGACTAGCGGGCGAGAGACCCAGTACTTC. The full variable domain, with the rest looked up from reference TRBV7-9 and TRBJ2-5, is DTGVSQNPRHKITKRGQNVTFRCDPISEHNRLYWYRQTLGQGPEFLTYFQNEAQLEKSRLLSDRFSAERPKGSFSTLEIQRTEQGDSAMYLCASREGTSGRETQYFGPGTRLLVL.

The V and J genes are TRBV10-3 and TRBJ2-1, with 10 bases matching TRBD1. There are 16 residues in the CDR3. Germline CDR1 is ENHRY and CDR2 is SYGVKD. V was pared by 6 bases and J by 1 base, with 6 bases of the junction left unmatched. In DNA, the CDR3 is TGTGCCATCAGAGAGACAGGGGGCAGTTCCTACAATGAGCAGTTCTTC. It yields the protein CAIRETGGSSYNEQFF.

This chain connects TRBV7-2 to TRBJ1-5, with 8 bases aligning to TRBD1. V dropped 5 bases and J dropped 6; count of bases not matched to a gene: 3. The CDR3 sequence is 13 residues long. Per the germline V gene, CDR1 is SGHTA and CDR2 is FQGNSA. The CDR3 bases are TGTGCCAGCAGCAGTGGACAGGGTCAGCCCCAGCATTTT. It codes for CASSSGQGQPQHF.

The chain combines TRBV30 with TRBJ2-7; 11 bases align to TRBD1. Looked up from germline, CDR1 is GTSNPN and CDR2 is SVGIG (reference sequence). CDR3 length equals 12 residues. J gave up 2 bases and V 8 bases, and 2 bases lay outside the gene matches. The CDR3 sequence: CAQGQGAYEQYF. In DNA form, the CDR3 reads TGTGCCCAGGGACAGGGGGCCTACGAGCAGTACTTC.

This chain links TRBV5-6 with TRBJ2-3; TRBD2 matches at 7 bases. CDR3 length: 14 amino acids. V shed 7 bases, J shed 1 base, and the junction held 6 bases outside the gene matches. Germline assignment: CDR1 SGHDT and CDR2 YYEEEE. The CDR3 DNA follows: TGTGCCAGCGGGGGGGTAGCGGGCACAGATACGCAGTATTTT. Translating it yields CASGGVAGTDTQYF.

V and J are TRBV5-8 and TRBJ1-2, with 8 bases lining up with TRBD1. Per germline, CDR1 SGHTS and CDR2 YDEGEE. The CDR3 is made up of 15 amino acids. The V and J ends lost 2 bases and 7 bases, in that order; junction bases with no gene match: 10. Written as DNA, the CDR3 is TGTGCCAGCAGCTTTCAGGGGGCTCGAAGTGGTGGCTACACCTTC. This gives the protein CASSFQGARSGGYTF.

The J gene is TRBJ2-3, the V gene TRBV30, with 13 bases lining up with TRBD2. CDR1 is GTSNPN, CDR2 SVGIG, per germline (reference sequence). The V gene end was trimmed by 3 bases and the J gene end by 7 bases; junction bases not matched to a gene: 7. The CDR3 totals 15 residues. The CDR3 bases are TGTGCCTGGAGCGGACTAGCGGGAGACAAGCATACGCAGTATTTT. Translation gives CAWSGLAGDKHTQYF.

The rearrangement links TRBV7-2 to TRBJ1-5; 7 nucleotides match TRBD1. V shed 6 bases, J shed 6 bases, and the junction held 11 bases outside the gene matches. Germline assignment: CDR1 SGHTA and CDR2 FQGNSA. This CDR3 is built from 15 residues. The CDR3 here is CASSSRGGAGQPQHF. CDR3 DNA sequence: TGTGCCAGCAGTTCGCGAGGGGGCGCTGGTCAGCCCCAGCATTTT. The whole variable domain, remainder taken from reference TRBV7-2 and TRBJ1-5, is GAGVSQSPSNKVTEKGKDVELRCDPISGHTALYWYRQSLGQGLEFLIYFQGNSAPDKSGLPSDRFSAERTGGSVSTLTIQRTQQEDSAVYLCASSSRGGAGQPQHFGDGTRLSIL.

The genes are TRBV4-3 and TRBJ2-1; 8 nucleotides match TRBD1. This CDR3 is 14 amino acids long. Trimming at V came to 2 bases and at J to 6 bases, leaving 3 bases not matched to a gene. Germline V gives CDR1 LGHNA, CDR2 YSLEER. DNA for the CDR3: TGCGCCAGCAGCCAATCCGACAGGGGCAATGAGCAGTTCTTC. It specifies CASSQSDRGNEQFF.

The V and J genes are TRBV4-2 and TRBJ2-5; the D gene is possibly TRBD2 (6 bases). The CDR3 consists of 15 residues. CDR1 and CDR2 (germline): LGHNA, YNFKEQ. V lost 2 bases and J lost 5, with 15 bases in between. CDR3 residues: CASSQHSGNGETQYF. The CDR3 region has the DNA TGTGCCAGCAGCCAACATAGCGGAAACGGGGAGACCCAGTACTTC.

This clone turned up a few times. J is TRBJ2-7 and V is TRBV7-6; TRBD1 aligns across 9 bases. V shed 3 bases, J shed 3 bases, and the junction held 3 bases outside the gene matches. This CDR3 region has 14 residues. Per the germline V gene, CDR1 is SGHVS and CDR2 is FNYEAQ. Written as DNA, the CDR3 is TGTGCCAGCAGCTTGGGACAGGGCCGCTACGAGCAGTACTTC. Protein: CASSLGQGRYEQYF.

This rearrangement joins TRBV2 to TRBJ1-5; 9 bases agree with TRBD1. The CDR3 extends over 15 amino acids. With V trimmed by 5 bases and J by 5 bases, 7 bases remained unmatched. Germline V gene lookup returns CDR1 SNHLY and CDR2 FYNNEI. CDR3 nucleotides: TGTGCCAGCAGTATACTACAGGGGGCATATCAGCCCCAGCATTTT. This sequence encodes CASSILQGAYQPQHF.

The chain carries TRBV4-3 and TRBJ2-7; no reliable D call. This CDR3 comprises 15 residues. V lost 0 bases to trimming and J lost 2 bases, with 11 bases between them. Germline CDR1 reads LGHNA; CDR2 reads YSLEER. DNA of the CDR3: TGCGCCAGCAGCCAAGATTTCGCGCGAGCCTACGAGCAGTACTTC. As protein: CASSQDFARAYEQYF.

Note on this clone: Distinct nucleotide sequences in the sample also encode this CDR3. The J gene is TRBJ1-5, the V gene TRBV6-5, with 9 bases aligning to TRBD1. The germline V gene has CDR1 MNHEY and CDR2 SVGAGI. There are 14 residues in the CDR3. Trimming at V came to 6 bases and at J to 7 bases, leaving 7 bases not matched to a gene. This chain's CDR3 is CASSLTGGGQPQHF. The CDR3 DNA sequence: TGTGCCAGCAGCCTTACAGGGGGCGGGCAGCCCCAGCATTTT.

The chain recombines TRBV4-2 with TRBJ2-2; TRBD1 agrees at 7 bases. Trimming removed 0 bases from V and 1 base from J; junction bases left unmatched: 5. The CDR3 length is 17 residues. Germline V lookup: CDR1 LGHNA, CDR2 YNFKEQ. CDR3 protein: CASSQEWGTVNTGELFF. Here the CDR3 DNA reads TGTGCCAGCAGCCAAGAATGGGGGACAGTGAACACCGGGGAGCTGTTTTTT.

This sequence joins TRBV7-6 and TRBJ2-7; a possible D gene is TRBD1 (5 bases). Germline values: CDR1 SGHVS, CDR2 FNYEAQ. The CDR3 sequence is 14 residues long. V shed 5 bases and J shed 6 bases, with 17 bases lying between them. The DNA of the CDR3 is TGTGCCAGCAGCCAGGGCAGTTCTGATCGCGAGCAGTACTTC. Protein: CASSQGSSDREQYF.

The rearrangement links TRBV7-3 to TRBJ2-5; tentative D call: TRBD2 (6 bases). Germline V lookup: CDR1 SGHTA, CDR2 FQGTGA. The CDR3 runs 13 residues. Trimming removed 5 bases at V and 4 bases at J, with 11 bases between. CDR3 nucleotides: TGTGCCAGCAGCCCGGGGGAATCAGAGACCCAGTACTTC. Translating gives CASSPGESETQYF.

The chain combines TRBV6-5 with TRBJ1-1; a possible D gene is TRBD1 (5 bases). With 7 bases removed from V and 5 bases from J, the gap between germline ends came to 17 bases. Germline CDR1 is MNHEY and CDR2 is SVGAGI. This CDR3 is built from 14 residues. CDR3 sequence (DNA): TGTGCCAGCACCTACGAGACAGTAAAAACTGAAGCTTTCTTT. This sequence encodes CASTYETVKTEAFF.

V gene TRBV23-1 combines with J gene TRBJ2-1, with 13 bases fitting TRBD2. TRBV23-1 is an ORF, and what it does is uncertain. CDR3 length: 14 amino acids. V trimming: 11 bases; J trimming: 9 bases; junction bases outside the gene matches: 10. The CDR3 here is CALSGTSGAPEQFF. CDR3 in DNA: TGCGCCCTTTCCGGGACTAGCGGGGCCCCTGAGCAGTTCTTC.

The chain joins TRBV6-6 to TRBJ2-5; TRBD1 aligns across 9 bases. Trimming at V came to 6 bases and at J to 5 bases, leaving 7 bases not matched to a gene. This CDR3 region has 14 residues. CDR1 is MNHNY, CDR2 SVGAGI, per germline (reference sequence). CDR3: CASRGTTGGETQYF. The CDR3 DNA sequence: TGTGCCAGCAGAGGGACGACAGGGGGGGAGACCCAGTACTTC.

This clone was seen more than once but under ten times. V is TRBV6-5 and J is TRBJ1-2, with 9 bases lining up with TRBD1. V trimming: 1 base; J trimming: 6 bases; junction bases outside the gene matches: 6. This CDR3 comprises 15 residues. Germline lookup yields CDR1 MNHEY and CDR2 SVGAGI. CDR3 in amino acids: CASSYYGQGLDGYTF. CDR3 DNA: TGTGCCAGCAGTTACTATGGACAGGGGTTAGATGGCTACACCTTC.

This clone was seen once. The CDR3: CASRDQGGSTDTQYF. The CDR3 DNA is TGTGCCAGCAGGGACCAGGGAGGCAGCACAGATACGCAGTATTTT. The V gene is TRBV28, the J gene TRBJ2-3; D is possibly TRBD2 (6 bases). V lost 6 bases to trimming and J lost 0 bases, with 13 bases between them. Germline CDR1 and CDR2: MDHEN and SYDVKM. The CDR3 totals 15 residues.

The gene calls are TRBV19 and TRBJ1-1; 7 nucleotides align to TRBD1. The CDR3 is 16 residues long. V shed 1 base, J shed 0 bases, and the junction held 5 bases outside the gene matches. Germline V gene lookup returns CDR1 LNHDA and CDR2 SQIVND (reference sequence). DNA for the CDR3: TGTGCCAGTAGTATAGGTTGGGACAGCGTGAACACTGAAGCTTTCTTT. Translating it yields CASSIGWDSVNTEAFF.

The rearrangement uses TRBV5-1 and TRBJ2-5; D perhaps matches TRBD2 (6 bases). V gave up 0 bases and J gave up 5 bases, with 11 bases separating them. The length of the CDR3 is 14 residues. The germline V gene has CDR1 SGHRS and CDR2 YFSETQ. This chain's CDR3 is CASSLGASVETQYF. CDR3 coding DNA: TGCGCCAGCAGCTTGGGGGCTAGCGTGGAGACCCAGTACTTC.

The table lists this clone with a count of one. The chain has TRBV4-2 and TRBJ1-1, with D unresolved. In germline, CDR1 is LGHNA, CDR2 YNFKEQ. The CDR3 covers 13 residues. With 1 base removed from V and 4 bases from J, the gap between germline ends came to 7 bases. This CDR3 is CASSQVRGTEAFF. The CDR3, as DNA: TGTGCCAGCAGCCAAGTTCGGGGCACTGAAGCTTTCTTT.

The table lists this clone with a few counts. The rearrangement links TRBV6-9 to TRBJ2-3; TRBD2 agrees at 9 bases. J gave up 4 bases and V 7 bases, and 6 bases lay outside the gene matches. Germline CDR1 and CDR2: MNHGY and SVAAGI. This CDR3 is 14 amino acids long. The CDR3 region is CASTLGGGADTQYF. CDR3 nucleotide sequence: TGTGCCAGCACCTTAGGCGGGGGGGCAGATACGCAGTATTTT.